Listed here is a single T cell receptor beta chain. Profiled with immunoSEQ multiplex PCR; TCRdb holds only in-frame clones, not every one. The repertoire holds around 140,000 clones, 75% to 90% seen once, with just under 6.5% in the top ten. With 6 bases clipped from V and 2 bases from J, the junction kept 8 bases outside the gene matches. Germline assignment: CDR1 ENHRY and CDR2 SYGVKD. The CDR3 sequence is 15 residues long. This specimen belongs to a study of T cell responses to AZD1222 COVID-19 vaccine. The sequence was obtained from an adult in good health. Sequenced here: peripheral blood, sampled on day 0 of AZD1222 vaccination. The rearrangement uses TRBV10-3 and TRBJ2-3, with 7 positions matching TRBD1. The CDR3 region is CAIRGQSKDTDTQYF. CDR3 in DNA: TGTGCCATCAGGGGACAGTCAAAGGACACAGATACGCAGTATTTT.